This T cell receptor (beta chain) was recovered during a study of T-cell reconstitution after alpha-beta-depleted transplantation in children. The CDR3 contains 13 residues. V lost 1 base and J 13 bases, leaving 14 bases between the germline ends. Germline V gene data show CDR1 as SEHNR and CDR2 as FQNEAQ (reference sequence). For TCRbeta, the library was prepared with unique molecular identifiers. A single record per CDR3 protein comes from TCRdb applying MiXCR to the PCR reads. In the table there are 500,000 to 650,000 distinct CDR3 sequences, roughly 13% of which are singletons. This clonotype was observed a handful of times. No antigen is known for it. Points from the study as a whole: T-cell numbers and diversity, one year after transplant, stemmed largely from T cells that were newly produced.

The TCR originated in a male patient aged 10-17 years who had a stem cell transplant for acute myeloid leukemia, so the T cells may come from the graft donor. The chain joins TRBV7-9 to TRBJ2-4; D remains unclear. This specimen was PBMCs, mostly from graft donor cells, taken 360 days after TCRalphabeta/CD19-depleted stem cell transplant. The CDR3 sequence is CASSLVPSGEQYF. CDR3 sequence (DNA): TGTGCCAGCAGCTTAGTTCCGAGTGGGGAACAGTACTTC.